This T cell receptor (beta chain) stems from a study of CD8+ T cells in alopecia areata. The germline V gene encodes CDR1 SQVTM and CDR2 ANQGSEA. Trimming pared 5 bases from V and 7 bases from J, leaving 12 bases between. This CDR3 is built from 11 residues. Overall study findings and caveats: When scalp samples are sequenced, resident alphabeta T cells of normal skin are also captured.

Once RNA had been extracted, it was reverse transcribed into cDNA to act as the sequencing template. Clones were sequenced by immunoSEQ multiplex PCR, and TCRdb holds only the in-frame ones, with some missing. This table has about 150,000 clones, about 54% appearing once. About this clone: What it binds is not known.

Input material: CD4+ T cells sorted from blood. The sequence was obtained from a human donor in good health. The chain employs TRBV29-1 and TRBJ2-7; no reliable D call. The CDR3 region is CSVYFLQEQYF. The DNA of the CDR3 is TGCAGCGTTTATTTTCTCCAGGAGCAGTACTTC.